This T cell receptor beta chain was sequenced during a study of vaccination effects on CD4 cells after COVID-19. Points from the study as a whole: Infection-derived and vaccine-derived clones contracted markedly late after vaccination.

CD4+ T cell isolation took place after approximately 11 days of culture. Germline trimming cut 7 bases from V and 6 bases from J; bases unmatched to any gene: 11. CDR3 size: 15 residues. Germline V CDR1 and CDR2: MDHEN, SYDVKM. Regarding this clone: What it binds is not known.

Data came from immunoSEQ multiplex PCR; TCRdb stores just in-frame clones and leaves some out. Among roughly 56,000 clones listed, 60% to 85% were seen once. The sample was CD4+ T cells from PBMCs cultured without peptide, taken before COVID-19 vaccination. The clonotype comes from a human donor who received a COVID-19 vaccine. The V call is TRBV28, the J call TRBJ2-5; 10 positions agree with TRBD1. CDR3 sequence (DNA): TGTGCCAGCATCTCTGCGGGACAGGGGAAAAAGACCCAGTACTTC. Translating it yields CASISAGQGKKTQYF.